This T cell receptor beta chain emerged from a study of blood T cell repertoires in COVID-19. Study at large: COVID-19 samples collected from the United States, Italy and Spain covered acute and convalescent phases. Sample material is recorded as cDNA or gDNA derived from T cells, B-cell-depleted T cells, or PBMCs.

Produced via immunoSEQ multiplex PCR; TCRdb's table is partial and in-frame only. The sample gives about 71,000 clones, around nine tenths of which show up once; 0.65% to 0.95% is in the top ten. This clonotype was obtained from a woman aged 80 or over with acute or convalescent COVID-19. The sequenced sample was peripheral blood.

The CDR3 here is CSTRENGGAFF. The CDR3 DNA sequence: TGCAGTACTCGAGAGAACGGTGGAGCTTTCTTT. The V call is TRBV20-1, the J call TRBJ1-1; D is uncertain. V was cut by 8 bases and J by 10 bases, with 17 bases left in between. CDR1 and CDR2 from the germline V gene are DFQATT and SNEGSKA (reference sequence). This CDR3 is 11 amino acids long.